The TCR beta chain under discussion was sequenced for a study of technical replicates of blood from a few donors (dated by TCRdb to 2017 to 2019). Comment on this clone: Its target antigen remains unknown. Base qualities were left out, and no much larger clone turns up one base away.

From the germline V gene, CDR1 is LGHNA and CDR2 is YNFKEQ. The junction carries 14 bases between V and J, which are trimmed by 4 bases and 0 bases respectively. Reading from cysteine to phenylalanine, the CDR3 counts 16 amino acids. Only CDR3 DNA remains: 48 bases, in frame from the first base. The library was prepared using the immunoSEQ multiplex PCR assay. TCRdb limited this immuneACCESS table to in-frame rearrangements with V and J called. A share of clones is missing; checked studies link under half to unresolved V genes, and the rest is unexplained. A total of some 71,000 clones appear in this sample, about 97% of them only once. The biggest ten clones account for roughly 0.3% of the sample.

The chain is made from TRBV4-2 and TRBJ2-3; TRBD2 might be the D gene, on 6 matching bases. The sample was T cells isolated from PBMCs. The sequence derives from a human donor in good health. CDR3 loop: CASSPIGSSSTDTQYF. DNA sequence: TGTGCCAGCAGCCCCATCGGGAGCTCGAGCACAGATACGCAGTATTTT.